Reported below is one T cell receptor beta chain. The target antigen is unknown. This sample was taken from a study of T cell responses to AZD1222 COVID-19 vaccine. Notes on the study in general: Of spike-specific TCRs, nearly half reportedly target regions left unmutated in variants. The study found Spike-specific TCR breadth and depth rose after two AZD1222 doses. Among those given AZD1222, only five or six were seropositive at baseline. Donors, mostly white British, included more females; clonal diversity was possibly underestimated.

The assay was immunoSEQ multiplex PCR, and TCRdb's table has in-frame clones only and misses some. The sample gives 57,000 or so clones, approximately 85% of which show up once; 15% to 20% is in the top ten. In germline, CDR1 is MGHRA, CDR2 YSYEKL. V was clipped by 1 base and J by 1 base, with 7 bases between them. The CDR3 covers 14 residues. The rearrangement links TRBV4-1 to TRBJ2-5; D gene ambiguous. This sequence originates from an adult in good health. Specimen: peripheral blood, collected on day 0 of MenACWY control vaccination. The CDR3 region is CASSQGSVQETQYF. CDR3 nucleotides: TGCGCCAGCAGCCAAGGAAGCGTCCAAGAGACCCAGTACTTC.